This T cell receptor (beta chain) derives from a study of OX40 agonist ivuxolimab in advanced cancers. Study outcomes and limitations: Among the nonresponders, some also had low normalized T-cell clonal expansion. Dose levels from 0.1 to 3.0 mg/kg saw CD4+ and CD8+ blood T cells expand clonally by week 6.

Blood was sampled at baseline, cycle 4 day 1, and cycle 7 day 1. Data came from immunoSEQ multiplex PCR; TCRdb stores just in-frame clones and leaves some out. In the table there are 74,000 or so clones, roughly 81% of which are singletons. Germline V CDR1 and CDR2: MGHRA, YSYEKL. Trimming stripped 2 bases from V and 2 bases from J, with 17 bases between. The CDR3 consists of 17 residues. Of note for this clone: Antigen specificity is unknown.

The TCR comes from an adult with an advanced solid tumor such as melanoma, head and neck, liver or kidney cancer. Here the sequenced sample was CD4+ or CD8+ T cells sorted from blood, taken in a trial of the OX40 agonist ivuxolimab. This rearrangement joins TRBV4-1 to TRBJ2-3; perhaps TRBD1 as D (5 bases). CDR3: CASSQQYRQPHTDTQYF. Here the CDR3 DNA reads TGCGCCAGCAGCCAACAATATCGACAGCCCCACACAGATACGCAGTATTTT.